The entry below describes one T cell receptor (beta chain). The target antigen is unknown. This sample stems from a study of T cell responses to AZD1222 COVID-19 vaccine. Overall study results and limits: Unmutated variant regions reportedly attract nearly half of all spike-specific TCRs. Baseline serostatus was positive in only six AZD1222 recipients. Increased Spike-specific TCR breadth and depth were observed after two AZD1222 doses. Donors were largely white British and mainly female; clonal diversity was possibly underestimated.

J was trimmed by 3 bases and V by 5 bases; bases with no gene match: 13. The CDR3 totals 16 residues. CDR1 is SGHNT and CDR2 is YENEEA in the germline V gene. Only in-frame clones appear in the TCRdb table, and some are missing; sequencing was by immunoSEQ multiplex PCR. Of around 180,000 clones in the sample, approximately 90% are singletons; the top ten hold approximately 3%. The chain has TRBV11-3 and TRBJ2-7; 7 bases agree with TRBD1. This material consisted of peripheral blood, taken on day 0 of AZD1222 vaccination. The receptor was derived from an adult in good health. The CDR3: CASSITRRGQNYEQYF. The CDR3 coding sequence is TGTGCCAGCAGCATCACGCGTCGGGGACAGAACTACGAGCAGTACTTC.